Each of the 15 T cell receptor beta chains below was sequenced from the same sample in a study of shared clonotypes between healthy human individuals. TCRdb keeps only in-frame clones here, not all; method: immunoSEQ multiplex PCR. The sample carries hundreds of thousands of clones, 70% to 80% recorded once. The sample was PBMCs. The receptors were gathered from a woman between 35 and 50 years old in good health. Some clones in this sample may be carry-over from other donors' samples.

The chain recombines TRBV27 with TRBJ2-7, with a weak D call TRBD1 (5 bases). Trimming left V 5 bases short and J 2 bases short, with 19 bases between. The germline gives CDR1 MNHEY, CDR2 SMNVEV (reference sequence). The CDR3 is made up of 16 amino acids. In nucleotides, the CDR3 is TGTGCCAGCAGTCCCTACCCGCAGGGTCTAACCTACGAGCAGTACTTC. Translating it yields CASSPYPQGLTYEQYF.

The chain joins TRBV10-1 to TRBJ2-4; D not certain. CDR3 size: 13 residues. Germline CDR1 is WNHNN and CDR2 is SYGVQD (reference sequence). Trimming stripped 4 bases from V and 9 bases from J, with 13 bases between. The CDR3 protein is CASSGGRSGIQYF. CDR3 DNA sequence: TGCGCCAGCAGTGGTGGACGATCCGGCATTCAGTACTTC.

This chain joins TRBV4-2 and TRBJ2-7, with TRBD2 identical over 7 bases. Per the germline V gene, CDR1 is LGHNA and CDR2 is YNFKEQ. V shed 0 bases and J 2 bases; nucleotides not matched to a gene: 7. The CDR3 runs 16 residues. The CDR3 DNA follows: TGTGCCAGCAGCCAAGAGATGGCGGGGGTGGCCTACGAGCAGTACTTC. Translated, it gives CASSQEMAGVAYEQYF.

The chain combines TRBV18 with TRBJ2-7; 9 bases are a match to TRBD2. Per the germline V gene, CDR1 is KGHSH and CDR2 is LQKENI. Germline trimming cut 1 base from V and 3 bases from J; bases unmatched to any gene: 4. This CDR3 region has 15 residues. The CDR3 is CASSPLAGEGYEQYF. CDR3 sequence (DNA): TGTGCCAGCTCACCACTAGCGGGAGAGGGCTACGAGCAGTACTTC.

The gene calls are TRBV28 and TRBJ2-1, with 7 nucleotides matching TRBD2. Germline values: CDR1 MDHEN, CDR2 SYDVKM. The length of the CDR3 is 16 residues. J gave up 7 bases and V 0 bases, and 9 bases lay outside the gene matches. The CDR3 region is CASSLWAGGIGNEQFF. Here the CDR3 DNA reads TGTGCCAGCAGTTTATGGGCCGGGGGGATAGGGAATGAGCAGTTCTTC. Full variable domain (remainder filled in from reference TRBV28 and TRBJ2-1): DVKVTQSSRYLVKRTGEKVFLECVQDMDHENMFWYRQDPGLGLRLIYFSYDVKMKEKGDIPEGYSVSREKKERFSLILESASTNQTSMYLCASSLWAGGIGNEQFFGPGTRLTVL.

The CDR3 reads CASIGPYYGVFF. Written as DNA, the CDR3 is TGTGCCAGCATAGGCCCCTACTACGGAGTGTTCTTC. This sequence joins TRBV7-9 and TRBJ2-1; D is uncertain. The CDR3 covers 12 residues. Trimming cost V 7 bases and J 15 bases, with 19 bases left between them. CDR1 is SEHNR and CDR2 is FQNEAQ in the germline V gene (reference sequence).

This chain links TRBV7-2 with TRBJ1-5, with 7 bases lining up with TRBD1. The CDR3 is 15 residues long. In germline, CDR1 is SGHTA, CDR2 FQGNSA. Germline trimming cut 5 bases from V and 5 bases from J; bases unmatched to any gene: 9. The CDR3, as DNA: TGTGCCAGCAGCCCGCTACAGGGGAGCGATCAGCCCCAGCATTTT. It translates to CASSPLQGSDQPQHF.

This clone was seen just once. The chain couples TRBV10-2 to TRBJ2-7; D gene uncertain. Trimming shortened V by 6 bases and J by 2 bases, and 5 bases separated the two germline ends. The CDR3 sequence is 11 residues long. The V gene's germline CDR1 is WSHSY and CDR2 SAAADI. The CDR3 DNA reads TGCGCCAGCAGGGACGCCTACGAGCAGTACTTC. It specifies CASRDAYEQYF.

This chain joins TRBV2 and TRBJ2-2; 8 nucleotides align to TRBD1. V lost 4 bases, J lost 6 bases, and 1 base stayed unmatched. Germline assignment: CDR1 SNHLY and CDR2 FYNNEI. The CDR3 loop spans 13 amino acids. The CDR3 region is CASSAGQAGELFF. The CDR3 DNA follows: TGTGCCAGCAGTGCGGGACAGGCCGGGGAGCTGTTTTTT. Looking up the rest from reference TRBV2 and TRBJ2-2 gives the full variable domain: EPEVTQTPSHQVTQMGQEVILRCVPISNHLYFYWYRQILGQKVEFLVSFYNNEISEKSEIFDDQFSVERPDGSNFTLKIRSTKLEDSAMYFCASSAGQAGELFFGEGSRLTVL.

The genes are TRBV10-3 and TRBJ1-6; 8 bases map to TRBD1. From germline, CDR1 is ENHRY and CDR2 SYGVKD. The CDR3 consists of 14 residues. J lost 8 bases, V lost 6 bases, and 6 bases had no gene match. The CDR3 loop is CAIRGQVTDSPLHF. CDR3 DNA: TGTGCCATCAGGGGACAGGTTACCGATTCACCCCTCCACTTT.

The CDR3 spells CASSEALSGSGYEQFF. The DNA for the CDR3 is TGTGCCAGCAGTGAAGCTCTTAGCGGGTCCGGTTACGAGCAGTTCTTC. V gene TRBV6-1 combines with J gene TRBJ2-1; 7 nucleotides agree with TRBD2. The CDR3 has 16 residues. V lost 0 bases and J lost 10; bases outside the gene matches: 12. Germline V gene sequence: CDR1 MNHNS, CDR2 SASEGT.

About this clone itself: Other DNA sequences of this sample code for an identical CDR3. V and J are TRBV29-1 and TRBJ2-3, with TRBD2 identical over 12 bases. The CDR3 runs 17 residues. With 6 bases clipped from V and 0 bases from J, the junction kept 10 bases outside the gene matches. Germline V lookup: CDR1 SQVTM, CDR2 ANQGSEA. For the CDR3, the DNA is TGCAGCGTCATACTAGCGGGAGGCCTAGCTAGCACAGATACGCAGTATTTT. Its translation is CSVILAGGLASTDTQYF.

The genes are TRBV5-1 and TRBJ2-3; possible D gene TRBD2, 6 bases. The CDR3 sequence is 16 residues long. Trimming shortened V by 4 bases and J by 0 bases, and 15 bases separated the two germline ends. Germline V CDR1 and CDR2: SGHRS, YFSETQ. CDR3 sequence: CASSDGGLGSTDTQYF. In nucleotides, the CDR3 is TGCGCCAGCAGCGACGGAGGGTTAGGGAGCACAGATACGCAGTATTTT.

This clone has a handful of counts. The chain uses TRBV2 and TRBJ2-7, with 10 bases fitting TRBD1. V was pared by 5 bases and J by 5 bases, with 3 bases of the junction left unmatched. Germline V gene sequence: CDR1 SNHLY, CDR2 FYNNEI. The CDR3 totals 13 residues. CDR3: CASSRDRGDEQYF. As DNA, the CDR3 is TGTGCCAGCAGTAGGGACAGGGGCGACGAGCAGTACTTC.

V is TRBV11-3 and J is TRBJ2-5; D might be TRBD1 (6 bases). The tail of the sequence fits TRBJ2-7 better, so the J call may be wrong. Germline V lookup: CDR1 SGHNT, CDR2 YENEEA. The CDR3 loop spans 16 amino acids. CDR3 nucleotides: TGTGCCAGCAGCTTATTGGACAGTGACTACTCCTACGAGCAGTACTTC. It codes for CASSLLDSDYSYEQYF.